The 21 T cell receptor beta chains given below trace back to one sample, sequenced in a study of blood T cell repertoires in COVID-19. Data came from immunoSEQ multiplex PCR; TCRdb stores just in-frame clones and leaves some out. This sample has over 100,000 clones, with approximately 88% found just once. Source material: peripheral blood. The receptors originated from a man in his fifties or sixties with acute or convalescent COVID-19.

There are a few counts of this clone. The rearrangement links TRBV19 to TRBJ1-2, with 7 bases identical to TRBD1. Germline trimming cut 6 bases from V and 7 bases from J; bases unmatched to any gene: 11. This CDR3 has 14 residues. Germline V gives CDR1 LNHDA, CDR2 SQIVND (reference sequence). This CDR3 reads CASRHQGGRSGYTF. The CDR3 region has the DNA TGTGCCAGTAGGCACCAGGGGGGACGAAGTGGCTACACCTTC.

V usage is TRBV30 and J usage is TRBJ2-2; D perhaps matches TRBD2 (5 bases). The germline gives CDR1 GTSNPN, CDR2 SVGIG (reference sequence). V was pared by 0 bases and J by 5 bases, with 7 bases between. This CDR3 spans 13 amino acids. CDR3 in amino acids: CAWSVRETGELFF. CDR3 DNA sequence: TGTGCCTGGAGTGTGAGGGAGACCGGGGAGCTGTTTTTT.

CDR3 residues: CASSLARGSGEKLFF. The CDR3 DNA reads TGTGCCAGCAGTTTAGCCAGGGGGAGCGGCGAAAAACTGTTTTTT. The chain couples TRBV28 to TRBJ1-4; 7 nucleotides align to TRBD1. CDR1 and CDR2 from the germline V gene are MDHEN and SYDVKM. With V trimmed by 2 bases and J by 8 bases, 8 bases remained unmatched. CDR3 length: 15 residues.

This clone has just one count. The chain uses TRBV7-9 and TRBJ2-3; possible D gene TRBD2, 5 bases. The germline V gene encodes CDR1 SEHNR and CDR2 FQNEAQ (reference sequence). The CDR3 sequence is 14 residues long. V shed 5 bases and J shed 6 bases, with 15 bases lying between them. The CDR3 DNA sequence: TGTGCCAGCAGCCCCGGGTTTAGCGCGGATACGCAGTATTTT. Amino acid sequence: CASSPGFSADTQYF. The full variable domain, with the rest looked up from reference TRBV7-9 and TRBJ2-3, is DTGVSQNPRHKITKRGQNVTFRCDPISEHNRLYWYRQTLGQGPEFLTYFQNEAQLEKSRLLSDRFSAERPKGSFSTLEIQRTEQGDSAMYLCASSPGFSADTQYFGPGTRLTVL.

For this clone: A read error may account for a junction end that differs from germline. This rearrangement joins TRBV7-8 to TRBJ1-1, with TRBD1 matching 7 bases. Germline V lookup: CDR1 SGHVS, CDR2 FQNEAQ. CDR3 length equals 15 residues. The CDR3 sequence: CASSLGFGQEVNRVF. The CDR3, as DNA: TGTGCCAGCAGCTTAGGCTTCGGACAGGAGGTGAACCGCGTCTTT.

The gene calls are TRBV14 and TRBJ2-7, with D perhaps TRBD2 (6 bases). Germline values: CDR1 SGHDN, CDR2 FVKESK. The CDR3 length is 18 residues. The V end was cut by 4 bases, the J end by 6 bases, with 28 bases between. CDR3 DNA sequence: TGTGCCAGCAGCCCACCCTTCTCCCGGGACTGCTCTATTGGCGAGCAGTACGTC. Translation gives CASSPPFSRDCSIGEQYV.

The rearrangement links TRBV5-1 to TRBJ2-1, with 9 bases lining up with TRBD2. Germline values: CDR1 SGHRS, CDR2 YFSETQ. J was trimmed by 1 base and V by 4 bases; bases with no gene match: 6. This CDR3 region has 16 residues. Written as DNA, the CDR3 is TGCGCCAGCAGCCCGCGACTAGCGGCTTCCTACAATGAGCAGTTCTTC. It is translated as CASSPRLAASYNEQFF.

This CDR3 reads CASSLGVGAGEQYV. Here the CDR3 DNA reads TGTGCCAGCAGCCTCGGGGTAGGTGCGGGGGAGCAGTACGTC. This chain uses TRBV5-5 with TRBJ2-7; D might be TRBD2 (6 bases). The CDR3 has 14 residues. Germline V lookup: CDR1 SGHKS, CDR2 YYEKEE (reference sequence). The V gene lost 4 bases and the J gene lost 7 bases, with 18 bases spanning the gap.

V is TRBV9 and J is TRBJ1-4; the D is unclear. The CDR3 loop spans 13 amino acids. The germline V gene encodes CDR1 SGDLS and CDR2 YYNGEE. The V gene lost 7 bases and the J gene lost 7 bases, with 14 bases spanning the gap. CDR3 coding DNA: TGTGCCAGCTGTGACTCGTTCTGTGAAAAACTGTTTTTT. Its translation: CASCDSFCEKLFF. The whole variable domain, remainder taken from reference TRBV9 and TRBJ1-4, is DSGVTQTPKHLITATGQRVTLRCSPRSGDLSVYWYQQSLDQGLQFLIQYYNGEERAKGNILERFSAQQFPDLHSELNLSSLELGDSALYFCASCDSFCEKLFFGSGTQLSVL.

The rearrangement uses TRBV28 and TRBJ2-3, with D possibly TRBD2 on 5 matching bases. CDR3 size: 16 residues. V was shortened by 5 bases and J by 3 bases, with 18 bases between the two germline ends. Germline loops: CDR1 MDHEN, CDR2 SYDVKM. CDR3 sequence (DNA): TGTGCCAGCAGTGAGTCCGGGGTCGCCCTAACAGATACGCAGTATTTT. Amino acids: CASSESGVALTDTQYF.

This sequence joins TRBV3-1 (or the pseudogene TRBV3-2) and TRBJ1-3, with 7 nucleotides matching TRBD1. This CDR3 has 15 amino acids. The junction had 3 bases not matched to a gene; V was cut back by 0 bases and J by 4 bases. CDR1 and CDR2 (germline): LGHDT, YNNKEL (reference sequence). Written as DNA, the CDR3 is TGTGCCAGCAGCCAAGATCAGGGACAGGGAAACACCATATATTTT. This encodes CASSQDQGQGNTIYF.

V usage is TRBV9 and J usage is TRBJ2-3, with 7 bases identical to TRBD2. The CDR3 sequence is 15 residues long. The V segment lost 3 bases and the J segment 2 bases; nucleotides outside the gene matches: 6. Germline assignment: CDR1 SGDLS and CDR2 YYNGEE. CDR3 sequence (DNA): TGTGCCAGCAGCGGGGGCGGGAGTTTCACAGATACGCAGTATTTT. It yields the protein CASSGGGSFTDTQYF.

J is TRBJ1-6 and V is TRBV14, with a possible D match to TRBD1 (5 bases). The CDR3 length is 14 residues. The germline V and J ends were trimmed by 1 base and 10 bases, with 11 bases remaining between them. The V gene's germline CDR1 is SGHDN and CDR2 FVKESK. The CDR3 DNA reads as TGTGCCAGCAGCCAAGTTCAGGGTTACTCACCCCTCCACTTT. Amino acid sequence: CASSQVQGYSPLHF.

CDR3 sequence reads: CAWSTGLAGGTDEQFF. In nucleotides, the CDR3 is TGTGCCTGGAGTACGGGACTAGCGGGAGGTACCGATGAGCAGTTCTTC. This chain connects TRBV30 to TRBJ2-1; 15 nucleotides match TRBD2. The junction had 7 bases not matched to a gene; V was cut back by 2 bases and J by 8 bases. The CDR3 spans 16 residues. The germline V gene has CDR1 GTSNPN and CDR2 SVGIG (reference sequence).

The V gene is TRBV6-2 or TRBV6-3, the J gene TRBJ2-4, with D tentatively TRBD2 (5 bases). V lost 4 bases, J lost 8 bases, and 15 bases lay in between. The CDR3 totals 14 residues. Germline V gives CDR1 MNHEY, CDR2 SVGEGT. CDR3 loop: CASSWLASGDIQYF. The DNA for the CDR3 is TGTGCCAGCAGTTGGTTAGCCTCCGGGGACATTCAGTACTTC.

This clone appeared a few times. J is TRBJ2-3 and V is TRBV10-3; 8 bases are a match to TRBD2. V was pared by 10 bases and J by 2 bases, with 14 bases of the junction left unmatched. Germline V lookup: CDR1 ENHRY, CDR2 SYGVKD. The CDR3 runs to 16 residues. The CDR3 loop is CATYPTLAGNTDTQYF. CDR3 coding DNA: TGTGCCACCTACCCGACTTTAGCGGGGAACACAGATACGCAGTATTTT.

The rearrangement links TRBV28 to TRBJ2-7, with D possibly matching TRBD2 (6 bases). Trimming pared 2 bases from V and 2 bases from J, leaving 13 bases between. The CDR3 spans 15 residues. Germline V gives CDR1 MDHEN, CDR2 SYDVKM. Here the CDR3 DNA reads TGTGCCAGCAGTTTACAGACTAGGGGTCCCTACGAGCAGTACTTC. It yields the protein CASSLQTRGPYEQYF.

The chain carries TRBV24-1 and TRBJ2-2; 9 bases fit TRBD1. Germline CDR1 is KGHDR and CDR2 is SFDVKD. V was pared by 8 bases and J by 6 bases, with 6 bases of the junction left unmatched. The CDR3 runs 14 residues. CDR3 nucleotides: TGTGCCACCAAGGGGACAGGGATGTCCGGGGAGCTGTTTTTT. Residues: CATKGTGMSGELFF.

The chain has TRBV28 and TRBJ1-2; D not resolved. V dropped 2 bases and J dropped 10 bases, with 8 bases sitting between them. This CDR3 spans 11 amino acids. Germline values: CDR1 MDHEN, CDR2 SYDVKM. CDR3 residues: CASSLGGNYTF. CDR3 in DNA: TGTGCCAGCAGTTTAGGAGGGAACTACACCTTC.

This chain uses TRBV5-4 with TRBJ1-1, with D uncertain. The CDR3 totals 15 residues. Trimming cost V 2 bases and J 4 bases, with 15 bases left between them. Germline-derived CDR1 and CDR2 are SGHNT and YYREEE (reference sequence). The CDR3 nucleotides are TGTGCCAGCAGCTTTAACGGCGGGTTGGGCACTGAAGCTTTCTTT. The encoded protein is CASSFNGGLGTEAFF. Complete variable domain (other parts from reference TRBV5-4 and TRBJ1-1): ETGVTQSPTHLIKTRGQQVTLRCSSQSGHNTVSWYQQALGQGPQFIFQYYREEENGRGNFPPRFSGLQFPNYSSELNVNALELDDSALYLCASSFNGGLGTEAFFGQGTRLTVV.

This chain uses TRBV18 with TRBJ1-1, with D possibly TRBD1 on 5 matching bases. The germline V and J ends were trimmed by 1 base and 1 base, with 7 bases remaining between them. CDR1 and CDR2 (germline): KGHSH, LQKENI. The CDR3 contains 14 residues. The CDR3 reads CASSPLGGNTEAFF. In nucleotides, the CDR3 is TGTGCCAGCTCACCACTGGGGGGGAACACTGAAGCTTTCTTT.